The 24 T cell receptor beta chains in this list originate from one sample, sequenced in a study of cytomegalovirus exposure and HLA in healthy donors. This PCR relied on a set of 60 Vbeta primers and 13 Jbeta primers. The protocol was immunoSEQ multiplex PCR, while the TCRdb copy is restricted to in-frame clones and leaves out a portion. The sample has approximately 150,000 clones, approximately 71% seen once. Sequenced material: PBMCs. The receptors shown here come from a man younger than 45 in good health and CMV-seropositive.

In regard to this clone: Other nucleotide sequences in the sample specify the same CDR3. This sequence joins TRBV5-1 and TRBJ1-1; D gene unclear. V gave up 0 bases and J gave up 0 bases, with 6 bases separating them. The CDR3 totals 14 residues. The germline V gene has CDR1 SGHRS and CDR2 YFSETQ. The CDR3 region has the DNA TGCGCCAGCAGCTTGGGTACAGTGAACACTGAAGCTTTCTTT. It encodes CASSLGTVNTEAFF.

This clone came up a few times. The CDR3 loop is CAWSVRGRWSSYEQYF. DNA of the CDR3: TGTGCCTGGAGTGTACGCGGGAGGTGGTCGTCCTACGAGCAGTACTTC. The chain employs TRBV30 and TRBJ2-7; 8 nucleotides line up with TRBD2. Germline CDR1 is GTSNPN and CDR2 is SVGIG (reference sequence). Trimming at V came to 0 bases and at J to 1 base, leaving 8 bases not matched to a gene. This CDR3 comprises 16 residues.

This chain connects TRBV5-5 to TRBJ1-3; no clear D. The V and J ends lost 4 bases and 4 bases respectively, with 9 bases between them. The CDR3 length is 13 residues. Germline V gene sequence: CDR1 SGHKS, CDR2 YYEKEE (reference sequence). The DNA for the CDR3 is TGTGCCAGCAGCGGCATCAGGGGAAACACCATATATTTT. This translates into CASSGIRGNTIYF. The complete variable domain, with remaining parts taken from reference TRBV5-5 and TRBJ1-3, reads DAGVTQSPTHLIKTRGQQVTLRCSPISGHKSVSWYQQVLGQGPQFIFQYYEKEERGRGNFPDRFSARQFPNYSSELNVNALLLGDSALYLCASSGIRGNTIYFGEGSWLTVV.

The rearrangement joins TRBV9 to TRBJ2-5; the D gene is possibly TRBD1 (5 bases). The CDR3 extends over 14 amino acids. Trimming pared 2 bases from V and 5 bases from J, leaving 13 bases between. CDR1 and CDR2 from the germline V gene are SGDLS and YYNGEE. In DNA form, the CDR3 reads TGTGCCAGCAGCGTGGGGCAGGGATGGGAGACCCAGTACTTC. Protein sequence: CASSVGQGWETQYF.

The rearrangement joins TRBV7-9 to TRBJ2-2; a weak D match, TRBD1 (5 bases). This CDR3 has 13 residues. Trimming removed 2 bases from V and 7 bases from J, with 8 bases in between. Per germline, CDR1 SEHNR and CDR2 FQNEAQ (reference sequence). CDR3 bases: TGTGCCAGCAGCTTACAGGGTGTCGGGGAGCTGTTTTTT. Translating gives CASSLQGVGELFF.

The gene calls are TRBV10-3 and TRBJ2-5; 7 bases match TRBD1. V dropped 6 bases and J dropped 4; count of bases not matched to a gene: 2. Germline CDR1 ENHRY, CDR2 SYGVKD. The CDR3 runs 12 residues. The DNA for the CDR3 is TGTGCCATCAGCGGGACAGCAGAGACCCAGTACTTC. Its protein is CAISGTAETQYF.

This clone has more than one count but fewer than ten. V is TRBV4-1 and J is TRBJ1-3; D possibly corresponds to TRBD1 (5 bases). Germline CDR1 reads MGHRA; CDR2 reads YSYEKL. V lost 0 bases, J lost 5 bases, and 11 bases lay in between. The length of the CDR3 is 15 residues. The CDR3 reads CASSQDPQGRNTIYF. Written as DNA, the CDR3 is TGCGCCAGCAGCCAAGATCCCCAGGGTAGAAACACCATATATTTT.

V usage is TRBV9 and J usage is TRBJ2-1, with 10 bases that match TRBD1. The germline V gene encodes CDR1 SGDLS and CDR2 YYNGEE. V shed 0 bases, J shed 4 bases, and the junction held 7 bases outside the gene matches. The CDR3 has 17 residues. The CDR3 spells CASSVGWGTGVYNEQFF. The CDR3 nucleotides read TGTGCCAGCAGCGTAGGGTGGGGGACAGGGGTTTACAATGAGCAGTTCTTC. The variable domain in full, with the rest retrieved from reference TRBV9 and TRBJ2-1, is DSGVTQTPKHLITATGQRVTLRCSPRSGDLSVYWYQQSLDQGLQFLIQYYNGEERAKGNILERFSAQQFPDLHSELNLSSLELGDSALYFCASSVGWGTGVYNEQFFGPGTRLTVL.

This clone was detected a few times. The gene calls are TRBV27 and TRBJ1-5; TRBD1 matches 7 bases. The CDR3 extends over 15 amino acids. The germline gives CDR1 MNHEY, CDR2 SMNVEV (reference sequence). V trimming: 2 bases; J trimming: 3 bases; junction bases outside the gene matches: 4. CDR3 bases: TGTGCCAGCAGTTTAGGAGGGGGCCACAATCAGCCCCAGCATTTT. Its protein product is CASSLGGGHNQPQHF.

This rearrangement joins TRBV6-1 to TRBJ2-7; 9 bases align to TRBD2. Germline values: CDR1 MNHNS, CDR2 SASEGT. J was trimmed by 0 bases and V by 6 bases; bases with no gene match: 6. This CDR3 spans 15 amino acids. In nucleotides, the CDR3 is TGTGCCAGCAGCCTTAGCGGGGGTAGCTCCTACGAGCAGTACTTC. Translated, it gives CASSLSGGSSYEQYF.

V and J are TRBV2 and TRBJ2-1; D is undetermined. The CDR3 has 14 residues. The V end was cut by 5 bases, the J end by 0 bases, with 8 bases between. CDR1 is SNHLY and CDR2 is FYNNEI in the germline V gene. The CDR3 protein is CASSNTRSYNEQFF. CDR3 coding DNA: TGTGCCAGCAGTAACACACGCTCCTACAATGAGCAGTTCTTC.

J is TRBJ2-2 and V is TRBV6-5, with 8 positions matching TRBD1. Germline V CDR1 and CDR2: MNHEY, SVGAGI. V shed 10 bases, J shed 4 bases, and the junction held 8 bases outside the gene matches. This CDR3 is 14 amino acids long. The CDR3 DNA reads TGTGCCACCAGGGGGCCGCGCAGCACCGGGGAGCTGTTTTTT. Translation: CATRGPRSTGELFF.

This clone was recorded a few times. The chain is built from TRBV6-6 and TRBJ2-1; weak D call: TRBD1 (5 bases). Germline CDR1 reads MNHNY; CDR2 reads SVGAGI (reference sequence). The CDR3 has 13 amino acids. Trimming left V 5 bases short and J 8 bases short, with 13 bases between. The CDR3 region is CASSPPGFDEQFF. CDR3 nucleotide sequence: TGTGCCAGCAGTCCACCAGGGTTCGATGAGCAGTTCTTC.

The V gene is TRBV6-6, the J gene TRBJ1-5; D remains unclear. Trimming left V 7 bases short and J 3 bases short, with 13 bases between. Per germline, CDR1 MNHNY and CDR2 SVGAGI (reference sequence). There are 14 residues in the CDR3. In nucleotides, the CDR3 is TGTGCCAGCATCGGGAGTGGTGCCAATCAGCCCCAGCATTTT. Translating gives CASIGSGANQPQHF.

The rearrangement links TRBV6-5 to TRBJ1-1, with a possible D match to TRBD1 (6 bases). The V and J ends lost 9 bases and 1 base respectively, with 18 bases between them. Germline-derived CDR1 and CDR2 are MNHEY and SVGAGI. The CDR3 consists of 15 residues. CDR3 sequence reads: CASMNSGARNTEAFF. In DNA, the CDR3 is TGTGCCAGTATGAATTCAGGGGCAAGGAACACTGAAGCTTTCTTT.

This clone was recorded only once. The gene calls are TRBV6-1 and TRBJ2-3, with 7 bases fitting TRBD2. The CDR3 is 15 amino acids. CDR1 is MNHNS and CDR2 is SASEGT in the germline V gene. Trimming took 6 bases from V and 1 from J; bases not matched to a gene: 7. The CDR3 DNA is TGTGCCAGCAGATCTAGCGGACACGGCACAGATACGCAGTATTTT. Translation: CASRSSGHGTDTQYF.

Sample share makes this clone medium-sized (0.01 to 0.1%). In the same sample, other DNA sequences code for this CDR3. V gene TRBV4-1 combines with J gene TRBJ1-3; the match to TRBD1 covers 9 bases. This CDR3 region has 15 residues. Looked up from germline, CDR1 is MGHRA and CDR2 is YSYEKL. Germline trimming cut 3 bases from V and 2 bases from J; bases unmatched to any gene: 2. The CDR3 DNA is TGCGCCAGCAGCCAGGACAGGGGAACTGGAAACACCATATATTTT. The encoded protein is CASSQDRGTGNTIYF.

In DNA, the CDR3 is TGCGCCAGCAGCCGGGACAGGGGCACCGGGGAGCTGTTTTTT. Translating gives CASSRDRGTGELFF. The V and J genes are TRBV5-1 and TRBJ2-2; TRBD1 matches at 10 bases. This CDR3 is built from 14 residues. The V and J ends lost 4 bases and 4 bases, in that order; junction bases with no gene match: 1. CDR1 is SGHRS, CDR2 YFSETQ, per germline.

The chain couples TRBV5-6 to TRBJ2-7, with D possibly being TRBD1 (6 bases). CDR3 length: 14 amino acids. The V gene's germline CDR1 is SGHDT and CDR2 YYEEEE. Trimming pared 5 bases from V and 2 bases from J, leaving 14 bases between. This CDR3 is CASSSGHRPYEQYF. The CDR3 region has the DNA TGTGCCAGCAGTTCGGGACATCGACCCTACGAGCAGTACTTC.

The rearrangement uses TRBV10-3 and TRBJ2-2; TRBD2 aligns across 11 bases. There are 16 residues in the CDR3. The V gene end was trimmed by 7 bases and the J gene end by 1 base; junction bases not matched to a gene: 5. Germline V gene data show CDR1 as ENHRY and CDR2 as SYGVKD. CDR3 sequence: CAITSGTSGNTGELFF. CDR3 DNA: TGTGCCATCACCTCCGGGACTAGCGGGAACACCGGGGAGCTGTTTTTT.

This chain joins TRBV27 and TRBJ1-1; 8 bases fit TRBD1. V shed 3 bases and J 5 bases; nucleotides not matched to a gene: 14. The CDR3 has 17 amino acids. Germline V lookup: CDR1 MNHEY, CDR2 SMNVEV (reference sequence). This CDR3 is CASSFLRQGPLGTEAFF. CDR3 sequence (DNA): TGTGCCAGCAGTTTCCTGCGACAGGGGCCATTAGGTACTGAAGCTTTCTTT.

The V call is TRBV28, the J call TRBJ1-2; 7 positions match TRBD1. Germline V lookup: CDR1 MDHEN, CDR2 SYDVKM. Trimming cost V 6 bases and J 2 bases; bases outside gene matches: 6. The CDR3 extends over 14 amino acids. The CDR3 DNA follows: TGTGCCAGCAGATCGGGACAGTCAAACTATGGCTACACCTTC. Its translation is CASRSGQSNYGYTF.

V is TRBV7-9 and J is TRBJ2-5, with 7 bases aligning to TRBD2. This CDR3 is 13 amino acids long. Germline lookup yields CDR1 SEHNR and CDR2 FQNEAQ (reference sequence). After removal of 7 bases from V and 7 bases from J, the junction contained 9 bases not matched to a gene. The CDR3 nucleotides are TGTGCCAGCAACCCCGTGGGGGGGTGGACCCAGTACTTC. Translating it yields CASNPVGGWTQYF.

This chain uses TRBV30 with TRBJ1-1; perhaps TRBD1 as D (5 bases). CDR1 and CDR2 from the germline V gene are GTSNPN and SVGIG (reference sequence). This CDR3 is 11 amino acids long. Between the trimmed V and J ends, which lost 4 bases and 8 bases, there was a span of 11 bases. The CDR3 protein is CAWNRRTEAFF. CDR3 nucleotide sequence: TGTGCCTGGAACAGGAGAACCGAAGCTTTCTTT.